This section outlines one T cell receptor (beta chain) sequence together with its context. Its antigen is not identified. The method was immunoSEQ multiplex PCR; TCRdb's version includes in-frame clones alone and lacks a portion of them. Of around 350,000 clones in the sample, 86% are singletons; the top ten hold over 0.75%. The V segment lost 1 base and the J segment 4 bases; nucleotides outside the gene matches: 7. The CDR3 has 16 residues. The sample is drawn from a study of cytomegalovirus exposure and HLA in healthy donors. Study-level results: Cytomegalovirus-associated status was assigned to approximately 160 TCR beta chains. Whilst most TCR sequences proved rare, a subset of public TCRs occurred across many donors. CMV antigen specificity was confirmed in vitro for a few CMV-associated chains. First-cohort TCR clusters tended to co-occur in the 90 to 150 validation repertoires, a later analysis found.

This receptor was obtained from a woman aged 18-29 years in good health and CMV-seronegative. V usage is TRBV5-3 and J usage is TRBJ2-1, with 8 bases aligning to TRBD2. TRBV5-3 has ORF status, its function being uncertain. Input material: PBMCs. CDR3 DNA: TGTGCCAGAAGCTTGTGCGAGCGGGAGTGGTACAATGAGCAGTTCTTC. Translated: CARSLCEREWYNEQFF.